Below are 25 T cell receptor beta chains sequenced from a single sample in a study of blood T cell repertoires in COVID-19. Profiling relied on immunoSEQ multiplex PCR, and the TCRdb table lists in-frame clones only, not all of them. The table has about 300,000 clones, around 84% seen once; the top ten hold 1.3%. The sequenced material came from peripheral blood. The receptors were gathered from a man between 65 and 85 years old with acute or convalescent COVID-19.

This clone was seen only a few times. The chain links TRBV28 to TRBJ1-5, with 7 bases fitting TRBD1. J lost 2 bases, V lost 2 bases, and 6 bases had no gene match. This CDR3 is built from 16 residues. Germline V gives CDR1 MDHEN, CDR2 SYDVKM. The DNA for the CDR3 is TGTGCCAGCAGTTTACCTATAGGACAGGGCAATCAGCCCCAGCATTTT. Translated, it gives CASSLPIGQGNQPQHF.

This chain uses TRBV3-1 (or the pseudogene TRBV3-2) with TRBJ1-1; D perhaps matches TRBD1 (5 bases). CDR1 is LGHDT, CDR2 YNNKEL, per germline (reference sequence). The CDR3 totals 12 residues. The V end was cut by 1 base, the J end by 7 bases, with 7 bases between. In DNA form, the CDR3 reads TGTGCCAGCAGCCAAGTTAGGGGTGAAGCTTTCTTT. As protein: CASSQVRGEAFF.

V usage is TRBV28 and J usage is TRBJ2-3, with 12 positions matching TRBD2. Germline V gene sequence: CDR1 MDHEN, CDR2 SYDVKM. V was clipped by 2 bases and J by 2 bases; unmatched bases: 5. CDR3 size: 17 residues. The chain's CDR3 is CASSLELAGGITDTQYF. In DNA, the CDR3 is TGTGCCAGCAGTTTAGAACTAGCGGGAGGAATCACAGATACGCAGTATTTT.

With regard to this clone: The same CDR3 can be traced to other DNA sequences in this sample. V usage is TRBV30 and J usage is TRBJ1-1; D is ambiguous. Per germline, CDR1 GTSNPN and CDR2 SVGIG (reference sequence). The ends were cut back, 4 bases at V and 0 bases at J, with 9 bases in the middle. This CDR3 has 13 residues. The CDR3 loop reads CAWNGQMNTEAFF. CDR3 nucleotide sequence: TGTGCCTGGAACGGTCAAATGAACACTGAAGCTTTCTTT.

This clone was seen only once. The gene calls are TRBV11-1 and TRBJ1-2; 8 nucleotides agree with TRBD1. Looked up from germline, CDR1 is SGHAT and CDR2 is FQDESV (reference sequence). This CDR3 has 13 residues. The J segment lost 8 bases and the V segment lost 5 bases, leaving 7 bases of the junction unmatched. CDR3: CASSVGDRIGYTF. CDR3 coding DNA: TGTGCCAGCAGCGTTGGGGACAGGATAGGCTACACCTTC.

This clone has only one observation. The chain joins TRBV27 to TRBJ2-1, with 15 bases fitting TRBD2. The CDR3 has 17 residues. Germline V gives CDR1 MNHEY, CDR2 SMNVEV (reference sequence). V was clipped by 8 bases and J by 9 bases; unmatched bases: 14. The DNA of the CDR3 is TGTGCCAGCCGACAGGCCGGGACTAGCGGGAGGATGGGTGAGCAGTTCTTC. It specifies CASRQAGTSGRMGEQFF.

A single count supports this clone. The rearrangement links TRBV21-1 to TRBJ2-7; the table's D call of TRBD2 was not tested on the DNA. TRBV21-1 counts as a pseudogene. This CDR3 has 16 residues. The CDR3 nucleotides read TGTGCCAGCAGCAAAGTGACGACTAGCGGGGCCTACGAGCAGTACTTC. The encoded protein is CASSKVTTSGAYEQYF.

The J gene is TRBJ1-1, the V gene TRBV11-2; 9 nucleotides match TRBD1. CDR1 and CDR2 from the germline V gene are SGHAT and FQNNGV. The CDR3 covers 16 residues. Trimming cost V 5 bases and J 3 bases; bases outside gene matches: 10. The CDR3 here is CASSRKQGALDTEAFF. CDR3 DNA: TGTGCCAGCAGCCGAAAACAGGGGGCGTTAGACACTGAAGCTTTCTTT.

J is TRBJ2-1 and V is TRBV7-2, with 9 bases aligning to TRBD2. Trimming removed 3 bases from V and 1 base from J; junction bases left unmatched: 7. From germline, CDR1 is SGHTA and CDR2 FQGNSA. CDR3 length: 17 amino acids. In nucleotides, the CDR3 is TGTGCCAGCAGCTTGTCAGTCCTAGCGGGATCCTACAATGAGCAGTTCTTC. Translated, it gives CASSLSVLAGSYNEQFF.

A single count supports this clone. This chain connects TRBV5-4 to TRBJ1-6; no clear D. V was clipped by 0 bases and J by 5 bases, with 6 bases between them. Germline CDR1 is SGHNT and CDR2 is YYREEE (reference sequence). This CDR3 is 14 amino acids long. The CDR3 loop reads CASSLAVNNSPLHF. In DNA form, the CDR3 reads TGTGCCAGCAGCTTGGCGGTGAATAATTCACCCCTCCACTTT.

J is TRBJ1-1 and V is TRBV6-2 or TRBV6-3; tentatively, D is TRBD1 (6 bases). The CDR3 runs 15 residues. Germline CDR1 MNHEY, CDR2 SVGEGT. With 5 bases removed from V and 6 bases from J, the gap between germline ends came to 19 bases. The CDR3: CASSRWVRGSAEAFF. The CDR3 nucleotides are TGTGCCAGCAGTAGGTGGGTCAGGGGATCGGCTGAAGCTTTCTTT.

The chain couples TRBV5-1 to TRBJ1-2; D ambiguous. CDR1 and CDR2 from the germline V gene are SGHRS and YFSETQ. The CDR3 contains 14 residues. The V end was cut by 4 bases, the J end by 8 bases, with 18 bases between. The CDR3 protein is CASSPRAEGSGYTF. CDR3 nucleotides: TGCGCCAGCAGCCCGCGAGCGGAAGGAAGCGGCTACACCTTC.

The CDR3 sequence: CASSIDDGTGTFGRENEQFF. CDR3 in DNA: TGTGCCAGTAGTATAGATGACGGGACAGGAACGTTCGGTCGGGAGAATGAGCAGTTCTTC. The chain links TRBV19 to TRBJ2-1; 8 nucleotides match TRBD1. V shed 0 bases and J 7 bases; nucleotides not matched to a gene: 20. Per the germline V gene, CDR1 is LNHDA and CDR2 is SQIVND (reference sequence). CDR3 length: 20 amino acids. Complete variable domain (other parts from reference TRBV19 and TRBJ2-1): DGGITQSPKYLFRKEGQNVTLSCEQNLNHDAMYWYRQDPGQGLRLIYYSQIVNDFQKGDIAEGYSVSREKKESFPLTVTSAQKNPTAFYLCASSIDDGTGTFGRENEQFFGPGTRLTVL.

For this clone: A junction end diverges from the germline sequence, so it may reflect a read error. This chain links TRBV2 with TRBJ1-5; 7 nucleotides align to TRBD1. CDR1 and CDR2 from the germline V gene are SNHLY and FYNNEI. This CDR3 has 13 residues. This CDR3 is CTSSYRGNQPQHF. CDR3 in DNA: TGTACCAGCAGTTACAGGGGTAATCAGCCCCAGCATTTT.

The J gene is TRBJ2-1, the V gene TRBV14; 13 bases match TRBD2. The CDR3 is 17 amino acids. The ends lost 0 bases at V and 4 bases at J; junction bases unmatched: 3. The V gene's germline CDR1 is SGHDN and CDR2 FVKESK. Here the CDR3 reads CASSQDGLAGEYNEQFF. In nucleotides, the CDR3 is TGTGCCAGCAGCCAAGATGGACTAGCGGGAGAATACAATGAGCAGTTCTTC.

The genes are TRBV7-6 and TRBJ2-3; TRBD1 agrees at 9 bases. With V trimmed by 1 base and J by 6 bases, 8 bases remained unmatched. This CDR3 region has 16 residues. Germline CDR1 SGHVS, CDR2 FNYEAQ. The CDR3 sequence is CASSLEMGQGFDTQYF. CDR3 in DNA: TGTGCCAGCAGCTTAGAAATGGGACAGGGATTCGATACGCAGTATTTT.

The V gene is TRBV28, the J gene TRBJ1-1, with D perhaps TRBD1 (6 bases). V lost 2 bases and J lost 4, with 14 bases in between. The CDR3 runs to 15 residues. The germline V gene has CDR1 MDHEN and CDR2 SYDVKM. The CDR3 coding sequence is TGTGCCAGCAGTTTACCGGGGACATCAGGCACTGAAGCTTTCTTT. It specifies CASSLPGTSGTEAFF.

CDR3 in amino acids: CASSISRIQETQYF. The CDR3 DNA follows: TGTGCCAGTAGTATATCCAGGATCCAAGAGACCCAGTACTTC. The chain carries TRBV19 and TRBJ2-5; D is ambiguous. CDR3 length equals 14 residues. Trimming took off 2 bases at V and 1 base at J, with 8 bases between the two ends. Germline V gene sequence: CDR1 LNHDA, CDR2 SQIVND (reference sequence).

This clone was detected only a few times. The CDR3 loop is CASTPDPIGGLGYTF. CDR3 bases: TGTGCCAGTACCCCTGATCCGATAGGGGGCTTGGGCTACACCTTC. The chain carries TRBV19 and TRBJ1-2; 7 nucleotides agree with TRBD1. The germline gives CDR1 LNHDA, CDR2 SQIVND (reference sequence). This CDR3 is built from 15 residues. Losses at the gene ends were 7 bases for V and 8 bases for J; bases not matched to a gene: 16.

The chain has TRBV10-3 and TRBJ2-1, with a possible D match to TRBD2 (6 bases). Germline CDR1 and CDR2: ENHRY and SYGVKD. Trimming pared 8 bases from V and 5 bases from J, leaving 16 bases between. The CDR3 consists of 14 residues. The CDR3 DNA reads as TGTGCCATCGCCGCACTAGCTACAGACAATGAGCAGTTCTTC. Its translation is CAIAALATDNEQFF.

The V gene is TRBV20-1, the J gene TRBJ2-3, with TRBD1 identical over 10 bases. The J segment lost 2 bases and the V segment lost 3 bases, leaving 5 bases of the junction unmatched. Germline V lookup: CDR1 DFQATT, CDR2 SNEGSKA (reference sequence). This CDR3 spans 15 amino acids. The CDR3 here is CSASTTGGDTDTQYF. The DNA for the CDR3 is TGCAGTGCTAGTACGACAGGGGGCGACACAGATACGCAGTATTTT.

V and J are TRBV19 and TRBJ2-3; 9 bases match TRBD2. This CDR3 contains 16 residues. Trimming cost V 5 bases and J 0 bases; bases outside gene matches: 6. Germline CDR1 reads LNHDA; CDR2 reads SQIVND (reference sequence). The CDR3 protein is CASSSRLAESTDTQYF. The CDR3 DNA sequence: TGTGCCAGTAGTTCCAGACTAGCGGAAAGCACAGATACGCAGTATTTT.

The chain carries TRBV4-3 and TRBJ2-3; 7 bases match TRBD2. The CDR3 consists of 18 residues. CDR1 LGHNA and CDR2 YSLEER come from the germline V gene. The junction had 11 bases not matched to a gene; V was cut back by 2 bases and J by 0 bases. In DNA form, the CDR3 reads TGCGCCAGCAGCCAATCCCCTCGGGACTACCCAAGCACAGATACGCAGTATTTT. Amino acids: CASSQSPRDYPSTDTQYF.

The chain uses TRBV7-8 and TRBJ2-7, with 7 bases identical to TRBD1. The germline V gene encodes CDR1 SGHVS and CDR2 FQNEAQ. The CDR3 contains 16 residues. Trimming at V came to 5 bases and at J to 0 bases, leaving 10 bases not matched to a gene. For the CDR3, the DNA is TGTGCCAGCAGCCCCCGGACAGGATTAAGCTCCTACGAGCAGTACTTC. This encodes CASSPRTGLSSYEQYF.

V usage is TRBV4-2 and J usage is TRBJ2-7; D remains ambiguous. The length of the CDR3 is 15 residues. Germline CDR1 LGHNA, CDR2 YNFKEQ. V shed 0 bases and J shed 1 base, with 10 bases lying between them. CDR3 amino acids: CASSQDELESYEQYF. The CDR3 DNA sequence: TGTGCCAGCAGCCAAGATGAGTTGGAGTCCTACGAGCAGTACTTC.